This TCR beta chain was sequenced in a study of blood T cell repertoires in COVID-19. Background on the study: Samples of COVID-19 (acute and convalescent) were obtained from the United States, Italy and Spain.

Sequenced by immunoSEQ multiplex PCR; TCRdb stores in-frame clones only, minus some. Of under 300,000 clones listed, 85% to 90% are singletons. This CDR3 spans 16 amino acids. V lost 0 bases, J lost 4 bases, and 13 bases lay in between. Germline CDR1 is SGHRS and CDR2 is YFSETQ. The receptor was isolated from a woman aged 18-29 years who had recovered from COVID-19. The rearrangement uses TRBV5-1 and TRBJ1-4; D gene ambiguous. The sequenced sample was PBMCs or T cells enriched from blood (not recorded which). CDR3 region: CASSLAEGTHNEKLFF. In DNA form, the CDR3 reads TGCGCCAGCAGCTTGGCGGAGGGTACCCATAATGAAAAACTGTTTTTT. Variable domain in full (rest from reference TRBV5-1 and TRBJ1-4): KAGVTQTPRYLIKTRGQQVTLSCSPISGHRSVSWYQQTPGQGLQFLFEYFSETQRNKGNFPGRFSGRQFSNSRSEMNVSTLELGDSALYLCASSLAEGTHNEKLFFGSGTQLSVL.